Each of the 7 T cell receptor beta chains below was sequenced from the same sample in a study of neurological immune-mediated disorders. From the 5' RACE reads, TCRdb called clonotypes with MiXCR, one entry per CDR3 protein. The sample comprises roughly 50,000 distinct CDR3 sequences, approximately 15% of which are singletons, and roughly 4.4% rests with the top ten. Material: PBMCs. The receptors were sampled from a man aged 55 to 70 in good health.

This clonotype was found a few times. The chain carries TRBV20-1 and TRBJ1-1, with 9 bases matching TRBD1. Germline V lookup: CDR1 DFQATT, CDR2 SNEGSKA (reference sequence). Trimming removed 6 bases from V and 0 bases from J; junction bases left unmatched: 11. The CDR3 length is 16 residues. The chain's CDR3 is CSAWTGARALNTEAFF. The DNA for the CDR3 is TGCAGTGCGTGGACAGGGGCGCGGGCCCTGAACACTGAAGCTTTCTTT.

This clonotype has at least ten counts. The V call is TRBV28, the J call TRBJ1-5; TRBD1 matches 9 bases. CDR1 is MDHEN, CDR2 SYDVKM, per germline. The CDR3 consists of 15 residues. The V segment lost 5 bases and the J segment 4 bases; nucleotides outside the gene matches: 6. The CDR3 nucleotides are TGTGCCAGCAGTGACACCGGGACAGGGAATCAGCCCCAGCATTTT. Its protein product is CASSDTGTGNQPQHF.

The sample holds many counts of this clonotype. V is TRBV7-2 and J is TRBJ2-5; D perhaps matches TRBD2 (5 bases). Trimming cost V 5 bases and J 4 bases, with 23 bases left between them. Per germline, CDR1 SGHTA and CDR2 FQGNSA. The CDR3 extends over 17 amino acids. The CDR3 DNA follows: TGTGCCAGCAGCCCCCTAGGAGGAGGCTACGGTGGAGAGACCCAGTACTTC. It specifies CASSPLGGGYGGETQYF.

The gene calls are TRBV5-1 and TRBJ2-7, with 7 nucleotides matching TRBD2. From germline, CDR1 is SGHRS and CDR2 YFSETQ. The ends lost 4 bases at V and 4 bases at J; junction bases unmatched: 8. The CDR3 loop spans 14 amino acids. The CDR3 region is CASSDKRGLYEQYF. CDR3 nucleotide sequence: TGCGCCAGCAGCGATAAGCGGGGCTTATACGAGCAGTACTTC.

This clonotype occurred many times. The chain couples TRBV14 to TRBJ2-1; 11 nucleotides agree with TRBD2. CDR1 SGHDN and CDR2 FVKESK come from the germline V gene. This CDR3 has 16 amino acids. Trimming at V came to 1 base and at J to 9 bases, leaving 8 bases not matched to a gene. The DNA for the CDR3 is TGTGCCAGCAGCCAAGGGGATAGCGGGAGGGCTCCTGAGCAGTTCTTC. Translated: CASSQGDSGRAPEQFF.

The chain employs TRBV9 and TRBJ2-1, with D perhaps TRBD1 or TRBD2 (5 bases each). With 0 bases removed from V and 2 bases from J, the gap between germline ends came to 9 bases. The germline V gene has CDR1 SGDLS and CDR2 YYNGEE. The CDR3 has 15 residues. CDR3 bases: TGTGCCAGCAGCGTAGGGGGACCCCCCTACAATGAGCAGTTCTTC. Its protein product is CASSVGGPPYNEQFF.

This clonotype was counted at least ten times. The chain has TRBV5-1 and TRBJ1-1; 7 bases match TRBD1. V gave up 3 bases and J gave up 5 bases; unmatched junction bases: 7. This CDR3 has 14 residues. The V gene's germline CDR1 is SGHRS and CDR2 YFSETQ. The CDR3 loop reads CASSWKTGETEAFF. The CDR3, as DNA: TGCGCCAGCAGCTGGAAAACAGGGGAGACTGAAGCTTTCTTT.